A selection of T cell receptor beta chains follows, all from one sample in a study of regulatory T cells in long-lasting Graves disease. TCRdb ran MiXCR on the multiplex PCR reads and lists one entry per CDR3 protein. This table has a few hundred thousand distinct CDR3 sequences, about 11% appearing once. This same sample was also part of a study on T cells in Graves' hyperthyroidism and ophthalmopathy.

The specimen comprised peripheral blood mononuclear cells (PBMCs), sampled at new diagnosis, from a patient treated with antithyroid drugs. Source of these receptors: a woman younger than 30 with Graves disease. CDR3s leave out the opening cysteine and the closing phenylalanine or tryptophan. The order of the fields is V gene, CDR3 protein.

>TRBV7-9
ASSPWGWNTGELF
>TRBV7-9
ASSLYISRVYNEQF
>TRBV5-1
ASSLTGTSLPGELF
>TRBV11-2
ASSPGGRTSYEQY
>TRBV29-1
AIFTGRSGYT
>TRBV20-1
SAPHIDFNTEAF
>TRBV12-3/TRBV12-4
ASSDGVPRGNTIY
>TRBV6-1
ASSRQRQQPQH
>TRBV9
ASSVGLAGPPSYEQY
>TRBV28
ASSPQAAEAF
>TRBV7-8
ASSLGPKASGANVLT
>TRBV20-1
SALQGWTEAF
>TRBV20-1
SARRLGGGSLNSPLH
>TRBV5-8
ASSLLGSGKNEQF
>TRBV30
AWSVRHNTGELF
>TRBV29-1
SVEASGTSGGDTQY
>TRBV25-1
ASSNDRGREKLF
>TRBV30
AWSRTSALDEQF
>TRBV20-1
SAREGRAKMNTEAF
>TRBV20-1
SASRNLRMGAYNEQF
>TRBV29-1
SVESGSGSNTGELF
>TRBV5-8
ASSHSFVFTYGYT
>TRBV7-9
ASSPLAGGLIETGELF
>TRBV6-5
ASSSITGATINSPLH
>TRBV28
ASLQGSLRYEQY
>TRBV7-3
ASSLKGEWGYEQY
>TRBV7-2
ASSPLWLAKNIQY
>TRBV7-9
AGRFGSNTEAF
>TRBV5-1
ASSALASGGAKDTQY
>TRBV4-1
ASSQKGVGGASDYYGYT
>TRBV5-6
ATSPGDRAHYEQY
>TRBV19
ASSTWGRNTEAF
>TRBV12-3/TRBV12-4
ASRAQPSSGNTIY
>TRBV20-1
SARDPHSPGEKLF
>TRBV10-3
AISEPSGRKDTGELF
>TRBV20-1
SAEERDGPYTQY
>TRBV20-1
SARTPPDRYYGYT
>TRBV12-3/TRBV12-4
ASSLVVLADTQY
>TRBV4-3
ASSQALTSYNEQF
>TRBV6-1
ASNRPGGTEAF
>TRBV10-3
AIRPSGEEDTQY
>TRBV9
ASSRERFITDTQY
>TRBV3-1
ASSKTPGTENTEAF
>TRBV28
ASRLTGIDTEAF
>TRBV12-3/TRBV12-4
ASRGLAANTGELF
>TRBV4-2
ASSEERGRSYNEQF
>TRBV3-1
ASTHDTEAF
>TRBV6-5
ASSYRALLKTEAF
>TRBV2
ASRNHWDSGNTIY
>TRBV3-1
ASTDLGNTIY
>TRBV7-9
ASSLVSGRRTEAF
>TRBV12-3/TRBV12-4
ASSLARASGNTIY
>TRBV4-3
ASSLFTSGSSSGELF
>TRBV7-9
ASSSTRAPREGEKLF
>TRBV12-3/TRBV12-4
ASSFDPTSYNEQF
>TRBV15
ATSREAIDTEAF
>TRBV14
ASSQSGTGYEQF
>TRBV11-2
ASSLWDREEGSQY